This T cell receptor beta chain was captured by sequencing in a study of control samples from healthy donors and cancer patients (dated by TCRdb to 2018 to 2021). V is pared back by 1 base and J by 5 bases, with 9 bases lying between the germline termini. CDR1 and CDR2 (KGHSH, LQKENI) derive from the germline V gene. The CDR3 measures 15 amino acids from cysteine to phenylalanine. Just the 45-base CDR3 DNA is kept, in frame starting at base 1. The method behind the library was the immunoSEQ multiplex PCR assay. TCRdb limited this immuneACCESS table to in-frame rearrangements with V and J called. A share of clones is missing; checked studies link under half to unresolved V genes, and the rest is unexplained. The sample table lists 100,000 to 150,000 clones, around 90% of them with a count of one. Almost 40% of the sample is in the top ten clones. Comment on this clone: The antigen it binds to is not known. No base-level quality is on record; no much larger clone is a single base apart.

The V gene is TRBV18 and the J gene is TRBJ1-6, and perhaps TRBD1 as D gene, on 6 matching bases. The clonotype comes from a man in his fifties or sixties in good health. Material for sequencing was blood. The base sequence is TGTGCCAGCTCACCACGGGACACCGATAATTCACCCCTCCACTTT. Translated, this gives CASSPRDTDNSPLHF.